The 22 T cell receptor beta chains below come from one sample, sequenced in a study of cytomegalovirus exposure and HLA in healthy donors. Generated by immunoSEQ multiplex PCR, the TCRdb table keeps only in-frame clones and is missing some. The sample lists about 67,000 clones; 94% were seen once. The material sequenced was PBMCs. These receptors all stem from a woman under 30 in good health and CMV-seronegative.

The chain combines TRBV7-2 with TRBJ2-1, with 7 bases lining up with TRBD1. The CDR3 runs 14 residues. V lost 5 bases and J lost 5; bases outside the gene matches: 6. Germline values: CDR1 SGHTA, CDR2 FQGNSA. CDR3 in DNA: TGTGCCAGCAGCCCGAGGACAGGACACAATGAGCAGTTCTTC. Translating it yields CASSPRTGHNEQFF.

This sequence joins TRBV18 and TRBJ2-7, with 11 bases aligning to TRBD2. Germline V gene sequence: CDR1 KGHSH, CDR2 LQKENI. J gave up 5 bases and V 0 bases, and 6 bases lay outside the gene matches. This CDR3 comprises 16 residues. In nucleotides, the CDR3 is TGTGCCAGCTCACCACCGAGTAGCGGGGGGGCCCACGAGCAGTACTTC. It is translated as CASSPPSSGGAHEQYF.

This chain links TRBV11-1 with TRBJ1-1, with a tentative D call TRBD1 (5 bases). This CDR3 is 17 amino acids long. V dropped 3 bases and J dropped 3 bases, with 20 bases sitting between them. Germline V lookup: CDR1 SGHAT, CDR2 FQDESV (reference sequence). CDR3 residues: CASSFFWAGRTHTEAFF. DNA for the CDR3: TGTGCCAGCAGCTTTTTTTGGGCAGGGAGGACGCACACTGAAGCTTTCTTT.

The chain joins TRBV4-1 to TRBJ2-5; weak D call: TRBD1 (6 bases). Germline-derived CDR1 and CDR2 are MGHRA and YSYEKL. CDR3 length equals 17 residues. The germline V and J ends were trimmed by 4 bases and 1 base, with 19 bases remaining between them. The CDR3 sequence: CASSPHSLGAVQETQYF. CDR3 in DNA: TGCGCCAGCAGCCCCCACTCCTTGGGGGCGGTCCAAGAGACCCAGTACTTC.

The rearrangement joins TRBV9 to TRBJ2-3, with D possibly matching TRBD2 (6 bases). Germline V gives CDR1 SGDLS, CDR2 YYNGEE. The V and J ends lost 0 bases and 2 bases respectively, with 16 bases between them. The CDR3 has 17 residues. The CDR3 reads CASSVAFTSRDTDTQYF. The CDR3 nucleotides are TGTGCCAGCAGCGTAGCTTTTACTAGCCGGGACACAGATACGCAGTATTTT.

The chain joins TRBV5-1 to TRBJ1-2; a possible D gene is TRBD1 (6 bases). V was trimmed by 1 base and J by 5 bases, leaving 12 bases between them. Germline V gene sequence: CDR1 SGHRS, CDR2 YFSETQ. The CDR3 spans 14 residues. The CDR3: CASSLSTGTYGYTF. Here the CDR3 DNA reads TGCGCCAGCAGCTTGTCAACAGGGACATATGGCTACACCTTC.

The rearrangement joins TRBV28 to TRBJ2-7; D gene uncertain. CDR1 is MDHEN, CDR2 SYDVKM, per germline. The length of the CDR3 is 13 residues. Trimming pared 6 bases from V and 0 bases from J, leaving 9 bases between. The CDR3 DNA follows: TGTGCCAGCAGCACCCTCAGCTCCTACGAGCAGTACTTC. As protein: CASSTLSSYEQYF.

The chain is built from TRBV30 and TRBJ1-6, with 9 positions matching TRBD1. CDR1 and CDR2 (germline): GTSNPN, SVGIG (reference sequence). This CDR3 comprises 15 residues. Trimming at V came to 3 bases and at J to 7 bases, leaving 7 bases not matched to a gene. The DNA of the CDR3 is TGTGCCTGGAGCGCGACAGGGGGTTCAAATTCACCCCTCCACTTT. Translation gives CAWSATGGSNSPLHF.

The chain's CDR3 is CASSTGGLPYEQYF. The CDR3 region has the DNA TGTGCCAGTAGTACGGGGGGACTGCCCTACGAGCAGTACTTC. The V gene is TRBV19, the J gene TRBJ2-7; 7 bases fit TRBD2. This CDR3 region has 14 residues. The trim removed 4 bases at V and 2 bases at J, leaving 5 bases unmatched. The germline V gene encodes CDR1 LNHDA and CDR2 SQIVND (reference sequence).

In nucleotides, the CDR3 is TGTGCCAGCAGCCCGGGACAGTTTATGGTGTATGGCTACACCTTC. This encodes CASSPGQFMVYGYTF. The chain recombines TRBV5-4 with TRBJ1-2, with 7 bases lining up with TRBD1. The V segment lost 4 bases and the J segment 5 bases; nucleotides outside the gene matches: 11. Germline V gene lookup returns CDR1 SGHNT and CDR2 YYREEE (reference sequence). The CDR3 is 15 residues long.

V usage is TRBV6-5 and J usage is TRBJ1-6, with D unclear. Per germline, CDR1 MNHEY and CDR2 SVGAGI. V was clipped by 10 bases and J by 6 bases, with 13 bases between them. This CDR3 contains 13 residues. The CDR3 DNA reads TGTGCCACCGGAGGTTACACTAATTCACCCCTCCACTTT. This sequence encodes CATGGYTNSPLHF.

CDR3 DNA sequence: TGTGCCAGCAGGGCGGGGGGGCGGTCAGATACGCAGTATTTT. Amino acids: CASRAGGRSDTQYF. The rearrangement links TRBV2 to TRBJ2-3; 9 bases match TRBD2. The CDR3 spans 14 residues. Per the germline V gene, CDR1 is SNHLY and CDR2 is FYNNEI. V lost 6 bases and J lost 4; bases outside the gene matches: 5.

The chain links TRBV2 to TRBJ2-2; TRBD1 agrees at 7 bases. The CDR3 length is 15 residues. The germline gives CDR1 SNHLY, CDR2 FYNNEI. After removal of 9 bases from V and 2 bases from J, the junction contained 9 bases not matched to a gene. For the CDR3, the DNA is TGTGCCAGTTTACAGGGGATACTAAACACCGGGGAGCTGTTTTTT. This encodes CASLQGILNTGELFF.

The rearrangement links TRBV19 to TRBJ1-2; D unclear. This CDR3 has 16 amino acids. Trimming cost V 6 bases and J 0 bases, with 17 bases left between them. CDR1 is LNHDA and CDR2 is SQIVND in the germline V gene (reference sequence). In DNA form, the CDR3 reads TGTGCCAGTAGCCCCCCCGGCGGGATTGCTAACTATGGCTACACCTTC. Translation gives CASSPPGGIANYGYTF.

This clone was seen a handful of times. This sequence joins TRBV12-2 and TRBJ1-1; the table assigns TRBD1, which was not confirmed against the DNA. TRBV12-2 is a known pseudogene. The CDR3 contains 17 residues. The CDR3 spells CASRLRIRDRANTEAFF. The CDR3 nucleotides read TGTGCAAGTCGCTTACGGATCCGGGACAGGGCGAACACTGAAGCTTTCTTT.

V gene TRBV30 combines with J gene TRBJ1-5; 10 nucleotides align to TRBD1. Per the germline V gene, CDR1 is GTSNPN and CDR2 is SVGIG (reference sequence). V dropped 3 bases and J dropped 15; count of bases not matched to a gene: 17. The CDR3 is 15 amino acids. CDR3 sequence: CAWSHTGFGTGVLHF. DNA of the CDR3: TGTGCCTGGAGCCATACCGGATTTGGGACAGGGGTTCTGCATTTT.

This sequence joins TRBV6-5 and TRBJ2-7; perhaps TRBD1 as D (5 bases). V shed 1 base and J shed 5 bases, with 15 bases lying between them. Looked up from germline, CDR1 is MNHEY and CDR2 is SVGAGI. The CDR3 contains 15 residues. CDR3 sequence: CASSYLYLGLHEQYF. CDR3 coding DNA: TGTGCCAGCAGTTACTTATATCTGGGGCTCCACGAGCAGTACTTC.

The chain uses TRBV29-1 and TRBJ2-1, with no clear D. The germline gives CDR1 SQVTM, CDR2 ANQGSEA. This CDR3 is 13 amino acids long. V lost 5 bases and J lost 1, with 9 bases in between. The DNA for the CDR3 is TGCAGCGTTTACCCCGGGTCCTACAATGAGCAGTTCTTC. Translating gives CSVYPGSYNEQFF.

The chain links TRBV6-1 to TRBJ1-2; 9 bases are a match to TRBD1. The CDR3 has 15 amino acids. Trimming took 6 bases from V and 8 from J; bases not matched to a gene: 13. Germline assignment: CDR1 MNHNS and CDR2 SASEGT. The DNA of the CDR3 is TGTGCCAGCAGGGCTAGGGACAGGGTGTTTGAAGGCTACACCTTC. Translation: CASRARDRVFEGYTF.

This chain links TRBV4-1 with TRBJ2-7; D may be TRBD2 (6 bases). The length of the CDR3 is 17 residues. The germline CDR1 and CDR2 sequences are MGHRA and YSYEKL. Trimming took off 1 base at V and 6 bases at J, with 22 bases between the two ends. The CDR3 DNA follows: TGCGCCAGCAGCCAAGGTCACCAGGGACTCTCAGTTGGCGAGCAGTACTTC. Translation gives CASSQGHQGLSVGEQYF.

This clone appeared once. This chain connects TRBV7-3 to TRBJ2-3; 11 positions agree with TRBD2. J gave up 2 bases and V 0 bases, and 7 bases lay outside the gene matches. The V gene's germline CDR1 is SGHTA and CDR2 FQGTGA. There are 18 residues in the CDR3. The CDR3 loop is CASSLTDSGGGATDTQYF. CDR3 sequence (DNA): TGTGCCAGCAGCTTAACGGATAGCGGGGGGGGAGCCACAGATACGCAGTATTTT.

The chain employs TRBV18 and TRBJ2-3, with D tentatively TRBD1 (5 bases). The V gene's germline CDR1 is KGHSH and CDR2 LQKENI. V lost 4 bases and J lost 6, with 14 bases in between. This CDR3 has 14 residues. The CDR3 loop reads CASSQRQGPDTQYF. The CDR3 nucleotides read TGTGCCAGCTCACAGAGGCAGGGCCCCGATACGCAGTATTTT.